This T cell receptor (beta chain) was sequenced during a study of T cell repertoires in aging, cancer and after chemotherapy. Study-level information: Glioblastoma patients receiving temozolomide-based therapy gave paired samples before and after chemotherapy.

Relative to its sample, this clonotype is medium-sized. Its specificity is unknown. TRB rearrangements spanning V, D and J were amplified using mixed TRB-A/B primers. MiXCR, applied by TCRdb to the multiplex PCR reads, yields one record per CDR3 protein. The repertoire has under 2,000 distinct CDR3 sequences, roughly 21% of them found once; the top ten carry approximately 71%. Amplification of TCR beta used genomic DNA extracted from peripheral blood. V dropped 5 bases and J dropped 4; count of bases not matched to a gene: 7. CDR1 is LNHDA, CDR2 SQIVND, per germline (reference sequence). The CDR3 runs 15 residues. Study-wide results and caveats: In healthy donors, age-related TCR diversity loss mainly reflected lost richness.

The sequence came from a human donor with a solid tumor. The chain is built from TRBV19 and TRBJ2-5; 10 bases are shared with TRBD1. Sequencing was carried out using blood. CDR3 in DNA: TGTGCCAGTAGTCCCGGGACAGGGGTAGGAGAGACCCAGTACTTC. This codes for CASSPGTGVGETQYF.